This T cell receptor beta chain was recorded in a study of T cells in Graves' hyperthyroidism and ophthalmopathy. Overall study context: Peripheral blood was acquired at first diagnosis, ahead of any therapy whatsoever. Findings and caveats of the study: Ophthalmopathy and stable hyperthyroidism were told apart by a 13 V-J model. Most thyroid clonotypes expanded above 0.001 appeared in blood too.

Turning to this clonotype: What it binds is not known.

Uncontrolled infection, other autoimmune disease, pregnancy or lactation disqualified patients from enrolment. From RNA transcripts, TCR beta CDR3 regions were amplified. First-round RT-PCR targeting the TCR CDR3 was performed with the HTBI primer set. TCRdb analysed the multiplex PCR reads with MiXCR anew, one entry per CDR3 protein. The sample contains under 350,000 distinct CDR3 sequences, 18% of which appear only once. Sequencing was performed on blood. The clonotype originates from a woman aged 50 to 65 with Graves' hyperthyroidism.

CDR3 in DNA: TGCGCCAGCAGCCATGGAGCGGGGGAAGCTTTCTTT. It codes for CASSHGAGEAFF. The chain couples TRBV4-1 to TRBJ1-1, with D hard to call. Trimming took 3 bases from V and 8 from J, leaving 10 bases between them. Germline CDR1 is MGHRA and CDR2 is YSYEKL. The CDR3 length is 12 residues.